This entry features one T cell receptor (beta chain) sequence. These data belong to a study of T cell responses to AZD1222 COVID-19 vaccine. From germline, CDR1 is MNHEY and CDR2 SVGAGI. Trimming shortened V by 6 bases and J by 2 bases, and 14 bases separated the two germline ends. This CDR3 region has 15 residues. This table comes from immunoSEQ multiplex PCR, and its TCRdb copy is limited to in-frame clones, with some not included. The table records 150,000 to 200,000 clones, 92% of them present only once. This clonotype was sampled from an adult who received the AZD1222 COVID-19 vaccine. This chain joins TRBV6-5 and TRBJ2-1; a weak D match, TRBD2 (7 bases). The specimen comprised peripheral blood, sampled 28 days after the second AZD1222 dose. CDR3 sequence (DNA): TGTGCCAGCAGGTCGGGCGGGGGCGCCTACAATGAGCAGTTCTTC. Residues: CASRSGGGAYNEQFF.